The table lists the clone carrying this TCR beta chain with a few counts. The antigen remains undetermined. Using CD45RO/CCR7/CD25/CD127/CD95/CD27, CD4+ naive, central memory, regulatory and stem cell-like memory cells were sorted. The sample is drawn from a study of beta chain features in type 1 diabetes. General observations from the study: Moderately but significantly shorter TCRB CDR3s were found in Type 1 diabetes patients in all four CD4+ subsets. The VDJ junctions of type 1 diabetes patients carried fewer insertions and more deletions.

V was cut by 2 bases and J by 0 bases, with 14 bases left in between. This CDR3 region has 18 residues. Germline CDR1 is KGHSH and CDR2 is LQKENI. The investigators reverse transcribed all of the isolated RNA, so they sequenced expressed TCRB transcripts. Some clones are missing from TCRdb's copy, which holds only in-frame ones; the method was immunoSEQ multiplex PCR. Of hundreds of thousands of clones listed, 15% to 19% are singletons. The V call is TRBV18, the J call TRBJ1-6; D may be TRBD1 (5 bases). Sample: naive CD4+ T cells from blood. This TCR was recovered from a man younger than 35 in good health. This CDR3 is CASSPVGEGSSYNSPLHF. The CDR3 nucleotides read TGTGCCAGCTCACCAGTGGGGGAAGGGAGCTCCTATAATTCACCCCTCCACTTT.